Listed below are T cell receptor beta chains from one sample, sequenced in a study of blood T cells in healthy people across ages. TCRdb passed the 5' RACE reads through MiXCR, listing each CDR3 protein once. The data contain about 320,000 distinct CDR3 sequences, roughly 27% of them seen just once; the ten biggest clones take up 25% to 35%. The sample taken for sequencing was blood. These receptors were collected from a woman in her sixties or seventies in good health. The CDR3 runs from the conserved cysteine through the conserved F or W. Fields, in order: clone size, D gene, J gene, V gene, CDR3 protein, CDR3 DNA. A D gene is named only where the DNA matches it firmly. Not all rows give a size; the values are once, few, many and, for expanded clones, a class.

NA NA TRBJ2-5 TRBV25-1 CASSDKGRRTQYF TGTGCCAGCAGTGATAAGGGTCGGAGGACCCAGTACTTC
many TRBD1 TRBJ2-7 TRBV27 CASSLFGQGRDEQYF TGTGCCAGCAGTCTGTTTGGACAGGGGAGGGACGAGCAGTACTTC
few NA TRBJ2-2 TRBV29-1 CSVDKNTGELFF TGCAGCGTTGACAAGAACACCGGGGAGCTGTTTTTT
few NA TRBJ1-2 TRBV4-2 CASSPTDSGGGYTF TGTGCCAGCAGCCCGACGGACTCTGGGGGTGGCTACACCTTC
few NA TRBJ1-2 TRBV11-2 CASSLVSVGRRGYTF TGTGCCAGCAGCTTAGTCTCTGTGGGGAGAAGAGGCTACACCTTC
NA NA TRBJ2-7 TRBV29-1 CSVDSGTAGYEQYF TGCAGCGTTGACTCCGGGACGGCGGGCTACGAGCAGTACTTC
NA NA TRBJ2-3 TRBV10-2 CASSGSGDDTQYF TGCGCCAGCAGTGGGTCGGGAGACGATACGCAGTATTTT
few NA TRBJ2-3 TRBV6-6 CASSYSDKEGDTQYF TGTGCCAGCAGTTACAGCGATAAGGAGGGAGATACGCAGTATTTT
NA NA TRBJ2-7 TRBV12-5 CAAASLGGYYEQYF TGTGCTGCTGCCTCCCTGGGGGGTTACTACGAGCAGTACTTC
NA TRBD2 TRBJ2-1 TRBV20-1 CSARQGGSYNEQFF TGCAGTGCTAGACAGGGAGGGTCCTACAATGAGCAGTTCTTC